One sample yielded the 26 T cell receptor beta chains listed below, sequenced in a study of identical twins. One entry per CDR3 protein, called by TCRdb with MiXCR from the 5' RACE reads. The sample has about 280,000 distinct CDR3 sequences; around 8.8% are singletons. The same specimen was also included in a second study, on yellow fever vaccine responses in identical twins.

The sample taken for sequencing was memory (CD45RO+) T cells sorted from blood. These receptor sequences come from a woman between 18 and 29 years old in good health.

This clonotype was observed a few times. The V call is TRBV6-4, the J call TRBJ1-1; D perhaps matches TRBD1 (5 bases). Germline V gives CDR1 MRHNA, CDR2 SNTAGT. The V gene lost 5 bases and the J gene lost 1 base, with 32 bases spanning the gap. CDR3 length: 21 residues. CDR3 loop: CASSKGGRWTTRSAKNTEAFF. The CDR3 coding sequence is TGTGCCAGCAGTAAAGGAGGGCGTTGGACAACGAGGTCGGCTAAGAACACTGAAGCTTTCTTT.

The chain combines TRBV9 with TRBJ2-1; 9 bases are a match to TRBD2. The germline CDR1 and CDR2 sequences are SGDLS and YYNGEE. There are 16 residues in the CDR3. With 6 bases clipped from V and 7 bases from J, the junction kept 14 bases outside the gene matches. CDR3 in amino acids: CASNLNAGGPYNEQFF. DNA of the CDR3: TGTGCCAGCAACCTTAATGCGGGAGGGCCGTATAATGAGCAGTTCTTC.

This clonotype has a count of ten or more. The rearrangement links TRBV24-1 to TRBJ2-1; 8 nucleotides agree with TRBD2. J lost 0 bases, V lost 3 bases, and 3 bases had no gene match. Germline V lookup: CDR1 KGHDR, CDR2 SFDVKD. CDR3 length: 16 residues. The CDR3 reads CATSDTAGDSYNEQFF. As DNA, the CDR3 is TGTGCCACCAGTGATACAGCGGGAGACTCCTACAATGAGCAGTTCTTC.

This clonotype was seen a few times. The gene calls are TRBV10-3 and TRBJ1-5; a possible D gene is TRBD1 (5 bases). Trimming shortened V by 1 base and J by 0 bases, and 7 bases separated the two germline ends. The CDR3 length is 15 residues. Germline CDR1 reads ENHRY; CDR2 reads SYGVKD. The CDR3 protein is CAISEWGDSNQPQHF. The CDR3 DNA is TGTGCCATCAGTGAGTGGGGCGATAGCAATCAGCCCCAGCATTTT.

The rearrangement links TRBV18 to TRBJ1-1; 7 nucleotides match TRBD1. Germline trimming cut 2 bases from V and 1 base from J; bases unmatched to any gene: 10. CDR1 and CDR2 (germline): KGHSH, LQKENI. The CDR3 length is 17 residues. This CDR3 is CASSPVPPTGRNTEAFF. CDR3 sequence (DNA): TGTGCCAGCTCACCAGTTCCCCCGACAGGGAGGAACACTGAAGCTTTCTTT.

This clonotype was detected ten times or more. This chain connects TRBV5-4 to TRBJ2-3; the match to TRBD2 covers 7 bases. CDR3 length: 19 residues. V lost 0 bases and J lost 5; bases outside the gene matches: 18. Germline-derived CDR1 and CDR2 are SGHNT and YYREEE (reference sequence). The CDR3 region is CASSLGLDVGGPFEDTQYF. The DNA for the CDR3 is TGTGCCAGCAGCTTGGGATTGGATGTGGGAGGGCCGTTCGAAGATACGCAGTATTTT.

The gene calls are TRBV4-1 and TRBJ2-2; D call uncertain. The CDR3 covers 13 residues. V lost 0 bases, J lost 7 bases, and 6 bases lay in between. CDR1 is MGHRA, CDR2 YSYEKL, per germline. CDR3 residues: CASSQDRVGELFF. Written as DNA, the CDR3 is TGCGCCAGCAGCCAAGATCGGGTCGGGGAGCTGTTTTTT.

V usage is TRBV6-1 and J usage is TRBJ2-1; D gene unclear. Trimming shortened V by 5 bases and J by 11 bases, and 13 bases separated the two germline ends. The CDR3 runs to 12 residues. Germline V CDR1 and CDR2: MNHNS, SASEGT. As DNA, the CDR3 is TGTGCCAGCAGTCAAATTCTTACTAAGCAGTTCTTC. Translated, it gives CASSQILTKQFF.

This rearrangement joins TRBV20-1 to TRBJ2-1; D is possibly TRBD1 (5 bases). The CDR3 totals 13 residues. Germline CDR1 is DFQATT and CDR2 is SNEGSKA (reference sequence). Trimming shortened V by 6 bases and J by 6 bases, and 15 bases separated the two germline ends. The CDR3 is CSATNDRPNEQFF. The CDR3 DNA reads TGCAGTGCCACTAACGACAGACCCAATGAGCAGTTCTTC.

The table lists this clonotype with a few counts. The gene calls are TRBV24-1 and TRBJ1-5; D gene ambiguous. Germline lookup yields CDR1 KGHDR and CDR2 SFDVKD. Trimming took 3 bases from V and 6 from J, leaving 11 bases between them. This CDR3 is 14 amino acids long. The CDR3 protein is CATSDPRFSQPQHF. The CDR3 DNA reads TGTGCCACCAGTGATCCGAGATTCAGTCAGCCCCAGCATTTT.

V usage is TRBV20-1 and J usage is TRBJ1-1; D gene unclear. CDR1 is DFQATT and CDR2 is SNEGSKA in the germline V gene (reference sequence). Trimming took off 5 bases at V and 4 bases at J, with 11 bases between the two ends. This CDR3 region has 12 residues. The CDR3 region is CSAGNSGTEAFF. CDR3 DNA: TGCAGTGCTGGTAACTCGGGCACTGAAGCTTTCTTT.

This chain uses TRBV20-1 with TRBJ2-4, with a weak D call TRBD2 (5 bases). In germline, CDR1 is DFQATT, CDR2 SNEGSKA (reference sequence). V was trimmed by 1 base and J by 6 bases, leaving 7 bases between them. The length of the CDR3 is 12 residues. CDR3 coding DNA: TGCAGTGCTAGAGGGGCGGGAAACATTCAGTACTTC. This encodes CSARGAGNIQYF.

This clonotype was counted many times. The chain has TRBV7-9 and TRBJ2-3; TRBD2 aligns across 10 bases. Germline V CDR1 and CDR2: SEHNR, FQNEAQ (reference sequence). The V segment lost 3 bases and the J segment 0 bases; nucleotides outside the gene matches: 6. The CDR3 contains 17 residues. Here the CDR3 reads CASSFSGGPLSTDTQYF. The CDR3 bases are TGTGCCAGCAGCTTTAGCGGGGGGCCCCTCAGCACAGATACGCAGTATTTT. Using reference TRBV7-9 and TRBJ2-3 for the parts outside the CDR3, the full variable domain is DTGVSQNPRHKITKRGQNVTFRCDPISEHNRLYWYRQTLGQGPEFLTYFQNEAQLEKSRLLSDRFSAERPKGSFSTLEIQRTEQGDSAMYLCASSFSGGPLSTDTQYFGPGTRLTVL.

This clonotype was recorded at least ten times. This chain uses TRBV12-3 or TRBV12-4 with TRBJ2-7; 8 bases line up with TRBD2. The V segment lost 5 bases and the J segment 3 bases; nucleotides outside the gene matches: 6. The CDR3 has 14 amino acids. The CDR3 DNA follows: TGTGCCAGCAGTCCAAGCGGGAGAGGCTACGAGCAGTACTTC. Encoded protein: CASSPSGRGYEQYF.

This chain uses TRBV28 with TRBJ1-4; D unresolved. Per the germline V gene, CDR1 is MDHEN and CDR2 is SYDVKM. V shed 5 bases and J shed 10 bases, with 14 bases lying between them. CDR3 length: 13 amino acids. Here the CDR3 DNA reads TGTGCCAGCAGTGTAGACCAAGTAGGAAAACTGTTTTTT. Its translation: CASSVDQVGKLFF.

V and J are TRBV27 and TRBJ2-1, with unresolved D. From germline, CDR1 is MNHEY and CDR2 SMNVEV (reference sequence). V gave up 0 bases and J gave up 4 bases, with 13 bases separating them. The CDR3 is 16 amino acids. The CDR3 sequence is CASSLSLVGSYNEQFF. The CDR3 region has the DNA TGTGCCAGCAGTTTATCTCTCGTTGGCTCTTACAATGAGCAGTTCTTC.

This clonotype was observed at least ten times. This chain uses TRBV5-1 with TRBJ2-3; D is perhaps TRBD2 (6 bases). Germline CDR1 and CDR2: SGHRS and YFSETQ. The ends were cut back, 8 bases at V and 2 bases at J, with 15 bases in the middle. The CDR3 spans 14 residues. CDR3 in DNA: TGCGCCAGTTCAGGGCGGGGAACCACAGATACGCAGTATTTT. The encoded protein is CASSGRGTTDTQYF.

This clonotype was picked up many times. This chain links TRBV6-1 with TRBJ1-2; possibly TRBD1 for D (6 bases). This CDR3 has 13 amino acids. CDR1 and CDR2 from the germline V gene are MNHNS and SASEGT. Trimming removed 6 bases at V and 1 base at J, with 9 bases between. This CDR3 is CASSWDINYGYTF. The DNA of the CDR3 is TGTGCCAGCAGCTGGGACATTAACTATGGCTACACCTTC.

This clonotype was seen a handful of times. The chain recombines TRBV2 with TRBJ2-7, with 10 bases that match TRBD2. The germline CDR1 and CDR2 sequences are SNHLY and FYNNEI. Losses at the gene ends were 2 bases for V and 5 bases for J; bases not matched to a gene: 6. This CDR3 has 15 residues. CDR3 coding DNA: TGTGCCAGCAGTGAATCCAGCGGGAGGGGACACGAGCAGTACTTC. Amino acids: CASSESSGRGHEQYF.

This clonotype was seen ten or more times. This sequence joins TRBV7-2 and TRBJ2-1; D may be TRBD2 (6 bases). The germline CDR1 and CDR2 sequences are SGHTA and FQGNSA. The V end was cut by 3 bases, the J end by 5 bases, with 14 bases between. The CDR3 sequence is 15 residues long. The CDR3 coding sequence is TGTGCCAGCAGCTTTGGACTGGGGGGAAACAATGAGCAGTTCTTC. It yields the protein CASSFGLGGNNEQFF.

This clonotype was recorded at least ten times. The V gene is TRBV29-1, the J gene TRBJ2-3; 13 positions agree with TRBD2. This CDR3 spans 19 amino acids. The germline gives CDR1 SQVTM, CDR2 ANQGSEA. V lost 4 bases to trimming and J lost 0 bases; unmatched junction nucleotides: 13. CDR3 sequence (DNA): TGCAGCGTTGTAAAAAGTCCGGGACTAGCGGGACTTAGCACAGATACGCAGTATTTT. Protein: CSVVKSPGLAGLSTDTQYF.

This clonotype has at least ten counts. The chain is built from TRBV6-1 and TRBJ1-1; D uncertain. With 9 bases removed from V and 0 bases from J, the gap between germline ends came to 8 bases. CDR1 is MNHNS and CDR2 is SASEGT in the germline V gene. This CDR3 is 12 amino acids long. CDR3 sequence: CASAWMNTEAFF. Written as DNA, the CDR3 is TGTGCCAGTGCCTGGATGAACACTGAAGCTTTCTTT.

This clonotype appeared many times. The V call is TRBV20-1, the J call TRBJ2-5; 7 bases fit TRBD2. J lost 4 bases, V lost 0 bases, and 8 bases had no gene match. The CDR3 runs to 15 residues. Germline CDR1 and CDR2: DFQATT and SNEGSKA (reference sequence). The DNA of the CDR3 is TGCAGTGCTAGAGACGGGAGGTGGTCGTTAGAGACCCAGTACTTC. This sequence encodes CSARDGRWSLETQYF.

V and J are TRBV4-1 and TRBJ2-5; D assignment may be TRBD1 or TRBD2 (5 bases each). In germline, CDR1 is MGHRA, CDR2 YSYEKL. The V end lost 6 bases, the J end lost 4 bases, and 6 bases lay between the germline ends. The CDR3 has 11 residues. The CDR3 DNA is TGCGCCAGCAGGGGGGTAGAGACCCAGTACTTC. It specifies CASRGVETQYF.

This clonotype has just a few counts. The DNA is omitted, as the CDR3 cannot be located on it reliably, and the CDR3 follows TCRdb's listing. V gene TRBV7-5 combines with J gene TRBJ2-3; TRBD2, as called in the table, went unchecked against the DNA. TRBV7-5 is listed as a pseudogene. The CDR3 numbers 19 amino acids, ends counted. The CDR3 loop is CISVSEASPSESSTDTQYF.

There are a few counts of this clonotype. CDR3 nucleotides: TGTGCCAGCAGCATGACTAGGCCTCTGGAGACCCAGTACTTC. It is translated as CASSMTRPLETQYF. This sequence joins TRBV11-2 and TRBJ2-5, with D perhaps TRBD2 (6 bases). V was clipped by 5 bases and J by 5 bases, with 15 bases between them. CDR1 is SGHAT and CDR2 is FQNNGV in the germline V gene. CDR3 length equals 14 residues.